The 25 T cell receptor beta chains presented below share a single source sample, sequenced in a study of blood T cells in healthy people across ages (dated by TCRdb to the mid-2010s). To prepare the library, 5' RACE was applied. The data were produced on an Illumina HiSeq 2500. The second PCR ran for about 6 to 11 cycles and used a J-beta primer mix along with a sample-barcoded 5' primer. TCRdb passed the public sequencing reads through fastp at Q25 and MiXCR, retaining productive beta sequences. Rows matching on CDR3 protein sequence are summarized as one entry with the most common DNA and genes. This sample comprises about 680,000 distinct CDR3 sequences, around 49% of them detected only once. Of the sample, roughly a third is held by the ten largest clones. Sample: blood. These receptors were collected from a woman in her fifties or sixties in good health.

This clonotype was seen only a few times. The chain combines TRBV10-3 with TRBJ1-4; TRBD1 aligns across 9 bases. Germline CDR1 and CDR2: ENHRY and SYGVKD. Unmatched junction bases numbered 11, after V lost 11 bases and J lost 7 bases. The CDR3 loop spans 14 amino acids. The CDR3 loop reads CASRTGAYSEKLFF. DNA for the CDR3: TGTGCCTCCCGGACAGGGGCCTATAGTGAAAAACTGTTTTTT.

CDR3 loop: CASSVGASGYSDNEQFF. The CDR3 DNA follows: TGTGCCAGCAGCGTAGGGGCTAGCGGGTATAGTGACAATGAGCAGTTCTTC. This sequence joins TRBV9 and TRBJ2-1; 8 positions agree with TRBD2. The CDR3 has 17 amino acids. V trimming: 0 bases; J trimming: 5 bases; junction bases outside the gene matches: 10. Germline CDR1 and CDR2: SGDLS and YYNGEE.

The genes are TRBV7-9 and TRBJ1-4; a possible D gene is TRBD1 (5 bases). Trimming took 3 bases from V and 6 from J, leaving 8 bases between them. The CDR3 is 13 residues long. Germline loops: CDR1 SEHNR, CDR2 FQNEAQ (reference sequence). In DNA form, the CDR3 reads TGTGCCAGCAGCTTTGGGGGATATGAAAAACTGTTTTTT. Amino acid sequence: CASSFGGYEKLFF. The full variable domain, in which reference TRBV7-9 and TRBJ1-4 provide the parts outside the CDR3, is DTGVSQNPRHKITKRGQNVTFRCDPISEHNRLYWYRQTLGQGPEFLTYFQNEAQLEKSRLLSDRFSAERPKGSFSTLEIQRTEQGDSAMYLCASSFGGYEKLFFGSGTQLSVL.

The V gene is TRBV28, the J gene TRBJ2-1, with 10 bases that match TRBD2. CDR1 is MDHEN, CDR2 SYDVKM, per germline. The length of the CDR3 is 15 residues. The junction had 10 bases not matched to a gene; V was cut back by 7 bases and J by 7 bases. The CDR3 loop reads CASTLAGVFTNEQFF. The CDR3, as DNA: TGTGCCAGCACTCTAGCGGGAGTGTTCACGAATGAGCAGTTCTTC.

In this sample, this clonotype turned up many times. The rearrangement links TRBV29-1 to TRBJ2-7; 9 nucleotides match TRBD1. The CDR3 spans 14 residues. CDR1 is SQVTM, CDR2 ANQGSEA, per germline. The V gene end was trimmed by 6 bases and the J gene end by 2 bases; junction bases not matched to a gene: 8. CDR3 bases: TGCAGCGTCGATGCGGGACAGGGAGCCTACGAGCAGTACTTC. Translation: CSVDAGQGAYEQYF.

V gene TRBV29-1 combines with J gene TRBJ2-2, with 8 bases that match TRBD2. The J segment lost 4 bases and the V segment lost 2 bases, leaving 6 bases of the junction unmatched. This CDR3 region has 15 residues. Germline lookup yields CDR1 SQVTM and CDR2 ANQGSEA. CDR3 DNA: TGCAGCGTTGAACGGGCTGCGGGAGGCACCGGGGAGCTGTTTTTT. Encoded protein: CSVERAAGGTGELFF.

V and J are TRBV5-1 and TRBJ2-7, with TRBD1 identical over 10 bases. The CDR3 loop spans 14 amino acids. Per germline, CDR1 SGHRS and CDR2 YFSETQ. Trimming removed 4 bases from V and 7 bases from J; junction bases left unmatched: 8. CDR3 DNA sequence: TGCGCCAGCAGCCAAGGGGGGACAGGGGATGAGCAGTACTTC. Translating it yields CASSQGGTGDEQYF.

The J gene is TRBJ1-2, the V gene TRBV7-8, with 7 nucleotides matching TRBD1. Germline assignment: CDR1 SGHVS and CDR2 FQNEAQ. The CDR3 covers 14 residues. Unmatched junction bases numbered 9, after V lost 4 bases and J lost 7 bases. The CDR3: CASSSSWTGVGYTF. DNA of the CDR3: TGTGCCAGCAGCTCAAGTTGGACAGGTGTTGGCTACACCTTC.

The chain has TRBV20-1 and TRBJ2-1; D is possibly TRBD2 (5 bases). Germline-derived CDR1 and CDR2 are DFQATT and SNEGSKA (reference sequence). V gave up 3 bases and J gave up 4 bases, with 13 bases separating them. The CDR3 sequence is 14 residues long. The CDR3 sequence is CSARFGSPYNEQFF. For the CDR3, the DNA is TGCAGTGCTAGGTTTGGGAGTCCTTACAATGAGCAGTTCTTC.

This clonotype turned up a few times. The chain couples TRBV2 to TRBJ2-5, with D unresolved. V gave up 6 bases and J gave up 11 bases, with 13 bases separating them. The CDR3 is 11 residues long. Germline assignment: CDR1 SNHLY and CDR2 FYNNEI. CDR3 region: CASRRAYEQYF. The CDR3, as DNA: TGTGCCAGCAGGAGAGCTTATGAGCAGTACTTC.

This clonotype was recorded a few times. The J gene is TRBJ2-7, the V gene TRBV2, with D perhaps TRBD2 (6 bases). This CDR3 comprises 13 residues. The V gene lost 8 bases and the J gene lost 3 bases, with 14 bases spanning the gap. Per germline, CDR1 SNHLY and CDR2 FYNNEI. The CDR3 nucleotides read TGTGCCAGCGCGGGGCAGCCGGACTACGAGCAGTACTTC. It yields the protein CASAGQPDYEQYF. The full variable domain, in which reference TRBV2 and TRBJ2-7 provide the parts outside the CDR3, is EPEVTQTPSHQVTQMGQEVILRCVPISNHLYFYWYRQILGQKVEFLVSFYNNEISEKSEIFDDQFSVERPDGSNFTLKIRSTKLEDSAMYFCASAGQPDYEQYFGPGTRLTVT.

Notes on this clonotype: At one of its ends the junction is not consistent with the germline gene, which may arise from a read error. This sequence joins TRBV20-1 and TRBJ2-5; 7 bases are a match to TRBD1. The CDR3 length is 12 residues. CDR1 and CDR2 (germline): DFQATT, SNEGSKA (reference sequence). This CDR3 reads CSATYRGEIQYF. The CDR3, as DNA: TGCAGTGCTACCTACAGGGGAGAGATCCAGTACTTC.

The chain is built from TRBV9 and TRBJ2-1; weak D call: TRBD2 (5 bases). Trimming shortened V by 2 bases and J by 4 bases, and 10 bases separated the two germline ends. The CDR3 extends over 14 amino acids. From germline, CDR1 is SGDLS and CDR2 YYNGEE. CDR3 in amino acids: CASSVGLHYNEQFF. The CDR3 nucleotides are TGTGCCAGCAGCGTCGGACTGCATTACAATGAGCAGTTCTTC. Together with reference TRBV9 and TRBJ2-1, the CDR3 gives the full variable domain: DSGVTQTPKHLITATGQRVTLRCSPRSGDLSVYWYQQSLDQGLQFLIQYYNGEERAKGNILERFSAQQFPDLHSELNLSSLELGDSALYFCASSVGLHYNEQFFGPGTRLTVL.

The chain recombines TRBV6-1 with TRBJ1-5, with 9 bases lining up with TRBD1. J lost 4 bases, V lost 4 bases, and 8 bases had no gene match. The germline V gene encodes CDR1 MNHNS and CDR2 SASEGT. The CDR3 runs 16 residues. This CDR3 is CASSGAGQGMNQPQHF. The CDR3 DNA reads TGTGCCAGCAGTGGAGCTGGACAGGGGATGAATCAGCCCCAGCATTTT.

The chain recombines TRBV20-1 with TRBJ2-5; D is possibly TRBD1 (5 bases). The V end was cut by 5 bases, the J end by 0 bases, with 22 bases between. The CDR3 has 17 amino acids. In germline, CDR1 is DFQATT, CDR2 SNEGSKA (reference sequence). The CDR3 nucleotides are TGCAGTGCTCGCAGGGCCGCGGTGGGCACCAACCAAGAGACCCAGTACTTC. It is translated as CSARRAAVGTNQETQYF.

The chain couples TRBV28 to TRBJ2-6; D remains unclear. Per the germline V gene, CDR1 is MDHEN and CDR2 is SYDVKM. The V and J ends lost 5 bases and 4 bases respectively, with 9 bases between them. This CDR3 has 14 amino acids. The CDR3 protein is CASSMAAGANVLTF. For the CDR3, the DNA is TGTGCCAGCAGTATGGCAGCAGGGGCCAACGTCCTGACTTTC.

To note about this clonotype: The junction departs from the called germline gene at one end, perhaps through a read error. The V gene is TRBV12-3 or TRBV12-4, the J gene TRBJ2-1, with TRBD2 identical over 10 bases. The CDR3 is 15 residues long. The CDR3 loop is CASRLAGGPYNEQFF. For the CDR3, the DNA is TGTGCCAGCAGATTAGCGGGAGGTCCTTACAATGAGCAGTTCTTC.

This chain links TRBV4-3 with TRBJ2-4; TRBD1 aligns across 7 bases. The ends lost 1 base at V and 10 bases at J; junction bases unmatched: 4. This CDR3 comprises 13 residues. Germline values: CDR1 LGHNA, CDR2 YSLEER. The DNA of the CDR3 is TGCGCCAGCAGCCAAGGACAGGGTAGGATTCAGTACTTC. It translates to CASSQGQGRIQYF.

This clonotype was detected once. This chain connects TRBV10-3 to TRBJ2-7; D unclear. The CDR3 consists of 11 residues. Germline loops: CDR1 ENHRY, CDR2 SYGVKD. Trimming shortened V by 4 bases and J by 5 bases, and 6 bases separated the two germline ends. CDR3 coding DNA: TGTGCCATCAGTGGGATTAACGAGCAGTACTTC. This translates into CAISGINEQYF.

The J gene is TRBJ2-5, the V gene TRBV7-2; TRBD2 aligns across 10 bases. Germline CDR1 and CDR2: SGHTA and FQGNSA. Trimming removed 5 bases from V and 1 base from J; junction bases left unmatched: 7. There are 16 residues in the CDR3. The CDR3, as DNA: TGTGCCAGCAGCATCATAGCGGGAGGCTTCCAAGAGACCCAGTACTTC. The encoded protein is CASSIIAGGFQETQYF.

This chain joins TRBV29-1 and TRBJ2-1; D gene uncertain. V lost 3 bases, J lost 10 bases, and 4 bases lay in between. Germline V CDR1 and CDR2: SQVTM, ANQGSEA. This CDR3 has 9 residues. CDR3 loop: CSVDDEQFF. As DNA, the CDR3 is TGCAGCGTTGATGACGAGCAGTTCTTC.

The chain has TRBV6-2 or TRBV6-3 and TRBJ2-5; no firm D call. The closer fit of TRBJ2-7 to the DNA end suggests the J call may be wrong. The germline V gene has CDR1 MNHEY and CDR2 SVGEGT. CDR3 length equals 15 residues. DNA of the CDR3: TGTGCCAGCAGTTACTCCAGCCCATGGACCTACGAGCAGTACTTC. Amino acids: CASSYSSPWTYEQYF.

The V call is TRBV6-5, the J call TRBJ1-1; weak D call: TRBD1 (5 bases). This CDR3 is 14 amino acids long. Deletions cut 0 bases from V and 5 bases from J, with 10 bases between. Looked up from germline, CDR1 is MNHEY and CDR2 is SVGAGI. The CDR3 reads CASSYSMGLTEAFF. CDR3 in DNA: TGTGCCAGCAGTTACTCGATGGGACTAACTGAAGCTTTCTTT.

This clonotype came up a few times. V is TRBV28 and J is TRBJ1-1; TRBD1 is a possible D gene (5 bases). Germline values: CDR1 MDHEN, CDR2 SYDVKM. The V end lost 10 bases, the J end lost 5 bases, and 14 bases lay between the germline ends. The CDR3 has 12 residues. The CDR3 region has the DNA TGTGCCACCGGGGCCAGGGTTACTGAAGCTTTCTTT. Amino acid sequence: CATGARVTEAFF.

There are a few counts of this clonotype. The chain uses TRBV6-6 and TRBJ2-1, with 12 bases lining up with TRBD2. CDR3 length equals 17 residues. In germline, CDR1 is MNHNY, CDR2 SVGAGI (reference sequence). The V segment lost 0 bases and the J segment 8 bases; nucleotides outside the gene matches: 8. In nucleotides, the CDR3 is TGTGCCAGCAGTTACTCTTCTAGCGGGAGGGCCGGGTATGAGCAGTTCTTC. This translates into CASSYSSSGRAGYEQFF.